The sequence of this T cell receptor (beta chain) was determined in a study of blood T cells in healthy people across ages. General study findings and limits: Higher diversity, along with more naive CD4+ cells, distinguished long-lived donors from aged donors. It was not known whether donors were CMV positive (a possible confounder of expanded clonotype changes).

Comments on this clonotype: The antigen remains unidentified.

CDR1 and CDR2 from the germline V gene are MNHNY and SVGAGI (reference sequence). The CDR3 loop spans 14 amino acids. Next came a second PCR, run for roughly 6 to 11 cycles, which used a sample-barcoded 5' primer along with a J-beta primer mix. Each cDNA molecule was tagged by a template-switch adaptor with 12 random nucleotides. TCRdb re-derived calls from the 5' RACE reads in MiXCR, one entry per CDR3 protein. The table has about 1 million distinct CDR3 sequences, 45% seen once. Input material: blood. The chain recombines TRBV6-6 with TRBJ2-7; the D is unclear. The DNA end is a closer match to TRBJ2-4, so the J assignment may be wrong. The TCR comes from a woman in her sixties or seventies in good health. The CDR3 loop is CASSSHGLSNIQYF. As DNA, the CDR3 is TGTGCCAGCAGCTCCCACGGGTTGTCAAACATTCAGTACTTC.